This T cell receptor beta chain is drawn from a study of monozygotic twins with inflammatory bowel disease. The template switching step added UMIs that contained a 6-nucleotide sample barcode. TCRdb re-called the 5' RACE reads and gives one entry per CDR3 protein, without DNA. This sample's clone table lists approximately 390,000 distinct CDR3 sequences. Germline-derived CDR1 and CDR2 are LNHDA and SQIVND (reference sequence). CDR3 length: 13 residues. The V and J genes are TRBV19 and TRBJ2-6. The TCR comes from a human donor with ulcerative colitis or Crohn's disease, or a healthy co-twin of an affected twin (not recorded which). Source material: blood. The chain's CDR3 is CASSIPGANVLTF.